The rows below give T cell receptor beta chains drawn from one sample of a study of T cells after yellow fever vaccination. TCRdb passed the 5' RACE reads through MiXCR, listing each CDR3 protein once. This table has about 340,000 distinct CDR3 sequences, approximately 4% appearing once. Sequenced here: PBMCs, sampled 5 days after the yellow fever booster vaccination. The receptors stem from a young man who received the YFV17D yellow fever vaccine. CDR3s leave out the opening cysteine and the closing phenylalanine or tryptophan. Clone sizes are given selectively: once, few, many, or a class where the clone is expanded.

many	TRBJ1-1	TRBV12-3/TRBV12-4	ASSLASTGGN
few	TRBJ2-3	TRBV7-2	ASSSTGTGRDTQY
many	TRBJ2-7	TRBV7-2	ASSSRRAYEQY
few	TRBJ2-5	TRBV7-2	ASRDRGKETQY
many	TRBJ1-2	TRBV4-3	ASSQDYGGGGYGYT
many	TRBJ2-7	TRBV4-1	ASSHTSGQGYEQY
few	TRBJ2-4	TRBV6-1	ASSEPTGGPLVKNIQY
-	TRBJ1-6	TRBV6-6	ASSANGPHSPLH
-	TRBJ2-7	TRBV19	ASSPSAGAYEQY
-	TRBJ2-5	TRBV7-3	ASSPDRGRTQY
many	TRBJ2-1	TRBV2	ASRASGGSQF
-	TRBJ2-7	TRBV30	AWQTSYEQY
-	TRBJ1-2	TRBV11-2	ASSLDRRPYRYT
few	TRBJ2-1	TRBV12-3/TRBV12-4	ASSSFGGDNEQF
many	TRBJ2-1	TRBV5-1	ASSIGQGASNEQF
many	TRBJ2-1	TRBV20-1	SAASGDYNEQF
many	TRBJ2-1	TRBV4-1	ASSQVGGGLPYNEQF
many	TRBJ2-5	TRBV5-1	ASSSPGQGKETQY
-	TRBJ2-7	TRBV6-2/TRBV6-3	ATLWRGPPGEQY
-	TRBJ2-6	TRBV5-6	ASSLTGYSGANVLT
few	TRBJ1-1	TRBV5-1	ASSSHRVATEAF
many	TRBJ2-3	TRBV3-1	ASIPTSGDTQY